The sequence of this T cell receptor beta chain was determined in a study of cytomegalovirus exposure and HLA in healthy donors. Study in general: Inside one of the first data releases sat some 93 million unique TCRs taken from HLA-typed donors.

Study conclusions and caveats: The investigators catalogued 150 or so TCR beta chains as cytomegalovirus-associated.

Concerning this clone itself: Its target is not known.

Despite likely unrecorded immune exposures, the donors were nominally healthy at the time of sampling. PCR employed 60 Vbeta and 13 Jbeta primers. Measured with immunoSEQ multiplex PCR; TCRdb has only the in-frame clones, and not every one. The top ten clones hold less than 3% of a sample with 100,000 or so clones, 60% to 85% of them seen once. Germline V gene lookup returns CDR1 GTSNPN and CDR2 SVGIG (reference sequence). V shed 3 bases and J shed 5 bases, with 16 bases lying between them. The length of the CDR3 is 14 residues. The source is a female donor in good health and CMV-seronegative. The sequenced material came from PBMCs. This rearrangement joins TRBV30 to TRBJ1-2; a possible D gene is TRBD1 (5 bases). DNA for the CDR3: TGTGCCTGGAGCGGGGGTGACGGATATTATGGCTACACCTTC. Encoded protein: CAWSGGDGYYGYTF.